These 6 T cell receptor beta chains originate from one sample sequenced in a study of Ad26.COV2.S vaccination and SARS-CoV-2 variants. Libraries were prepared by immunoSEQ multiplex PCR; TCRdb keeps only in-frame clonotypes and omits some of them. The sample lists about 680,000 clones; roughly 90% were seen once. Documented treatment: roughly 20 received Ad26.COV2.S at low or high dose, single or two shots; 5 received placebo; per-sample allocation not given. Samples came from day 63 after the first vaccine or placebo injection. The sample was peripheral blood, taken in a trial of Ad26.COV2.S vaccine versus placebo. These TCRs come from a person between 18 and 60 years old who received the Ad26.COV2.S COVID-19 vaccine or a placebo.

This sequence joins TRBV7-2 and TRBJ1-5; D is perhaps TRBD1 (5 bases). Germline V gives CDR1 SGHTA, CDR2 FQGNSA. The CDR3 extends over 17 amino acids. V dropped 5 bases and J dropped 0 bases, with 17 bases sitting between them. The CDR3 loop reads CASSPQFGARSNQPQHF. CDR3 nucleotide sequence: TGTGCCAGCAGCCCTCAATTCGGGGCACGTAGCAATCAGCCCCAGCATTTT.

The chain is built from TRBV5-3 and TRBJ1-5; the D gene is possibly TRBD1 (5 bases). TRBV5-3 is an ORF, with its function uncertain. V gave up 3 bases and J gave up 4 bases, with 26 bases separating them. The CDR3 is made up of 19 amino acids. The CDR3 reads CARSYPFSSCGAWNQPQHF. The CDR3 bases are TGTGCCAGAAGCTACCCCTTTTCCTCGTGTGGGGCTTGGAATCAGCCCCAGCATTTT.

The chain links TRBV7-2 to TRBJ2-1; 8 bases match TRBD2. The ends lost 3 bases at V and 2 bases at J; junction bases unmatched: 3. CDR1 and CDR2 (germline): SGHTA, FQGNSA. The CDR3 covers 15 residues. This chain's CDR3 is CASSFSAGAYNEQFF. The CDR3 nucleotides read TGTGCCAGCAGCTTCTCAGCGGGAGCCTACAATGAGCAGTTCTTC.

The rearrangement uses TRBV7-8 and TRBJ2-6; the D gene is possibly TRBD1 (6 bases). Looked up from germline, CDR1 is SGHVS and CDR2 is FQNEAQ. The ends were cut back, 6 bases at V and 3 bases at J, with 12 bases in the middle. The CDR3 length is 15 residues. The CDR3: CASRNPGVGANVLTF. The CDR3 coding sequence is TGTGCCAGCAGAAACCCAGGGGTTGGGGCCAACGTCCTGACTTTC.

This rearrangement joins TRBV30 to TRBJ2-3; D is unresolved. The CDR3 consists of 12 residues. Germline V lookup: CDR1 GTSNPN, CDR2 SVGIG (reference sequence). Trimming removed 4 bases from V and 2 bases from J, with 7 bases in between. The CDR3 protein is CAWKGITDTQYF. The CDR3 nucleotides are TGTGCCTGGAAGGGAATCACAGATACGCAGTATTTT.

This chain links TRBV6-2 or TRBV6-3 with TRBJ2-1; possible D gene TRBD2, 6 bases. Trimming took 0 bases from V and 8 from J, leaving 17 bases between them. The CDR3 is 16 residues long. Germline CDR1 is MNHEY and CDR2 is SVGEGT. The CDR3 is CASSYSKAGTPDEQFF. The CDR3 bases are TGTGCCAGCAGTTACTCGAAGGCGGGAACCCCGGATGAGCAGTTCTTC.